One sample yielded the 20 T cell receptor beta chains listed below, sequenced in a study of T cells after yellow fever vaccination. In TCRdb, the 5' RACE reads were re-called with MiXCR into one record per CDR3 protein. The table has over 250,000 distinct CDR3 sequences, approximately 4% seen once. The specimen was PBMCs, collected 5 days after the yellow fever booster vaccination. The receptors stem from a man between 18 and 29 years old who received the YFV17D yellow fever vaccine.

The chain has TRBV27 and TRBJ1-6; a possible D gene is TRBD1 (5 bases). The CDR3 sequence is 17 residues long. The germline V gene encodes CDR1 MNHEY and CDR2 SMNVEV (reference sequence). V was cut by 5 bases and J by 7 bases, with 21 bases left in between. For the CDR3, the DNA is TGTGCCAGCAGTCCGATCAACCCGACAGACCTAAATTCACCCCTCCACTTT. It codes for CASSPINPTDLNSPLHF.

The rearrangement joins TRBV3-1 to TRBJ2-5; TRBD2 is a possible D gene (6 bases). V was clipped by 2 bases and J by 5 bases, with 12 bases between them. CDR1 LGHDT and CDR2 YNNKEL come from the germline V gene (reference sequence). CDR3 size: 14 residues. CDR3 coding DNA: TGTGCCAGCAGCCAATTCTCGGCGGGGGAGACCCAGTACTTC. Its translation is CASSQFSAGETQYF.

This clonotype was observed at least ten times. The J gene is TRBJ2-5, the V gene TRBV15; D tentatively reads TRBD1 or TRBD2 (6 bases each). Germline V gene data show CDR1 as LNHNV and CDR2 as YYDKDF (reference sequence). V lost 3 bases and J 5 bases, leaving 10 bases between the germline ends. The CDR3 is 13 amino acids. This chain's CDR3 is CATSSLGGETQYF. The CDR3 coding sequence is TGTGCCACCAGCAGTTTAGGGGGGGAGACCCAGTACTTC. Full variable domain (outside the CDR3, taken from reference TRBV15 and TRBJ2-5): DAMVIQNPRYQVTQFGKPVTLSCSQTLNHNVMYWYQQKSSQAPKLLFHYYDKDFNNEADTPDNFQSRRPNTSFCFLDIRSPGLGDTAMYLCATSSLGGETQYFGPGTRLLVL.

The chain couples TRBV4-1 to TRBJ2-3; D ambiguous. This CDR3 comprises 15 residues. Germline V gene sequence: CDR1 MGHRA, CDR2 YSYEKL. V shed 1 base and J shed 7 bases, with 15 bases lying between them. The CDR3 protein is CASSQAYRQGHTQYF. Written as DNA, the CDR3 is TGCGCCAGCAGCCAAGCATACCGGCAAGGACATACGCAGTATTTT.

This clonotype was seen only a few times. The V gene is TRBV29-1, the J gene TRBJ1-1; D remains ambiguous. With 4 bases removed from V and 1 base from J, the gap between germline ends came to 4 bases. This CDR3 is built from 11 residues. Germline V CDR1 and CDR2: SQVTM, ANQGSEA. CDR3 sequence reads: CSVGTNTEAFF. CDR3 DNA sequence: TGCAGCGTTGGGACGAACACTGAAGCTTTCTTT.

This clonotype was counted many times. The chain recombines TRBV27 with TRBJ1-2; D is ambiguous. V lost 6 bases and J lost 0, with 17 bases in between. This CDR3 has 16 amino acids. In germline, CDR1 is MNHEY, CDR2 SMNVEV (reference sequence). DNA of the CDR3: TGTGCCAGCAGGGGATTGTGGGGAGAGCCTAACTATGGCTACACCTTC. Protein: CASRGLWGEPNYGYTF.

For the CDR3, the DNA is TGTGCCAGCAGCTTTGCCCGGGACAGCCTCTATGGCTACACCTTC. Its protein product is CASSFARDSLYGYTF. V and J are TRBV7-9 and TRBJ1-2; 7 nucleotides match TRBD1. CDR1 SEHNR and CDR2 FQNEAQ come from the germline V gene (reference sequence). The J segment lost 4 bases and the V segment lost 3 bases, leaving 8 bases of the junction unmatched. The CDR3 consists of 15 residues.

This sequence joins TRBV7-2 and TRBJ2-2; the D is unclear. Germline CDR1 reads SGHTA; CDR2 reads FQGNSA. CDR3 length equals 13 residues. The V end lost 5 bases, the J end lost 5 bases, and 9 bases lay between the germline ends. CDR3 region: CASSPIQTGELFF. The CDR3 DNA follows: TGTGCCAGCAGCCCCATCCAAACCGGGGAGCTGTTTTTT.

This clonotype was observed at least ten times. The rearrangement links TRBV14 to TRBJ2-7, with TRBD1 identical over 7 bases. The V gene's germline CDR1 is SGHDN and CDR2 FVKESK. The CDR3 spans 14 residues. The V gene end was trimmed by 3 bases and the J gene end by 9 bases; junction bases not matched to a gene: 11. DNA for the CDR3: TGTGCCAGCAGCCACCCCTCGACAGGGTGGGGGCAGTACTTC. Its translation: CASSHPSTGWGQYF.

This clonotype has a handful of counts. The rearrangement joins TRBV5-1 to TRBJ2-2, with a tentative D call TRBD2 (6 bases). Trimming cost V 1 base and J 9 bases, with 10 bases left between them. Per germline, CDR1 SGHRS and CDR2 YFSETQ. CDR3 length: 13 amino acids. The CDR3 spells CASSLLRDWELFF. Here the CDR3 DNA reads TGCGCCAGCAGCTTGTTGAGGGACTGGGAGCTGTTTTTT.

This chain joins TRBV10-3 and TRBJ2-5; D not certain. CDR1 is ENHRY and CDR2 is SYGVKD in the germline V gene. The length of the CDR3 is 14 residues. Deletions cut 0 bases from V and 5 bases from J, with 10 bases between. The CDR3 loop reads CAISESERRETQYF. The DNA of the CDR3 is TGTGCCATCAGTGAGTCAGAGCGCAGGGAGACCCAGTACTTC.

Only a few counts were recorded for this clonotype. V is TRBV19 and J is TRBJ2-3, with D tentatively TRBD1 (6 bases). Germline V gene sequence: CDR1 LNHDA, CDR2 SQIVND (reference sequence). CDR3 length: 15 residues. Between the trimmed V and J ends, which lost 6 bases and 1 base, there was a span of 14 bases. The CDR3 DNA reads as TGTGCCAGTAGCCGCCGGGACATAGGCACAGATACGCAGTATTTT. Protein sequence: CASSRRDIGTDTQYF.

The chain uses TRBV10-3 and TRBJ2-3; 7 bases align to TRBD1. The V gene's germline CDR1 is ENHRY and CDR2 SYGVKD. The ends lost 8 bases at V and 0 bases at J; junction bases unmatched: 5. There are 14 residues in the CDR3. As DNA, the CDR3 is TGTGCCATCCGACAGGGAATGAGCACAGATACGCAGTATTTT. Its protein is CAIRQGMSTDTQYF.

This chain uses TRBV20-1 with TRBJ1-5; a possible D gene is TRBD1 (6 bases). V shed 0 bases and J shed 0 bases, with 12 bases lying between them. There are 16 residues in the CDR3. Germline CDR1 reads DFQATT; CDR2 reads SNEGSKA (reference sequence). The CDR3 is CSARDWTEISNQPQHF. CDR3 nucleotides: TGCAGTGCTAGAGATTGGACAGAGATTAGCAATCAGCCCCAGCATTTT.

In its sample, this clonotype was seen a few times. The chain has TRBV5-6 and TRBJ1-2; the D gene is possibly TRBD1 (6 bases). Germline CDR1 is SGHDT and CDR2 is YYEEEE. Trimming cost V 5 bases and J 8 bases, with 25 bases left between them. The CDR3 sequence is 16 residues long. This CDR3 reads CASSLGGQIQLAGYTF. CDR3 coding DNA: TGTGCCAGCAGTTTAGGGGGGCAGATCCAACTCGCAGGCTACACCTTC.

This clonotype was detected ten times or more. The gene calls are TRBV3-1 and TRBJ2-3; 7 bases align to TRBD2. This CDR3 spans 13 amino acids. CDR1 and CDR2 from the germline V gene are LGHDT and YNNKEL (reference sequence). Losses at the gene ends were 4 bases for V and 4 bases for J; bases not matched to a gene: 2. The CDR3 DNA reads TGTGCCAGCAGCCGAAGCGGGGCAGATACGCAGTATTTT. Its protein is CASSRSGADTQYF.

This clonotype was detected a few times. The CDR3 sequence is CASSQFGNQPQHF. The CDR3 bases are TGTGCCAGCAGCCAATTCGGGAATCAGCCCCAGCATTTT. The chain combines TRBV3-1 with TRBJ1-5; no clear D. The CDR3 extends over 13 amino acids. V lost 2 bases to trimming and J lost 4 bases, with 6 bases between them. Germline CDR1 and CDR2: LGHDT and YNNKEL (reference sequence).

This clonotype appeared many times. The rearrangement links TRBV28 to TRBJ2-7; D not resolved. The CDR3 is 12 amino acids. Germline V gene sequence: CDR1 MDHEN, CDR2 SYDVKM. V was trimmed by 2 bases and J by 4 bases, leaving 6 bases between them. CDR3 nucleotides: TGTGCCAGCAGTTTACCCGGGTACGAGCAGTACGTC. Protein sequence: CASSLPGYEQYV.

This sequence joins TRBV29-1 and TRBJ1-5, with D possibly matching TRBD1 (6 bases). The V end was cut by 2 bases, the J end by 2 bases, with 10 bases between. This CDR3 is 14 amino acids long. Germline loops: CDR1 SQVTM, CDR2 ANQGSEA. The CDR3 DNA follows: TGCAGCGTTGAAACGGGGGCCGGCAATCAGCCCCAGCATTTT. This gives the protein CSVETGAGNQPQHF.

This clonotype appeared a few times. J is TRBJ2-5 and V is TRBV19; 7 nucleotides align to TRBD1. Germline assignment: CDR1 LNHDA and CDR2 SQIVND (reference sequence). The CDR3 is 13 amino acids. The CDR3 loop is CATGTVNQETQYF. The CDR3 region has the DNA TGTGCGACCGGGACAGTCAACCAAGAGACCCAGTACTTC. The variable domain in full, completed from reference TRBV19 and TRBJ2-5, reads DGGITQSPKYLFRKEGQNVTLSCEQNLNHDAMYWYRQDPGQGLRLIYYSQIVNDFQKGDIAEGYSVSREKKESFPLTVTSAQKNPTAFYLCATGTVNQETQYFGPGTRLLVL.